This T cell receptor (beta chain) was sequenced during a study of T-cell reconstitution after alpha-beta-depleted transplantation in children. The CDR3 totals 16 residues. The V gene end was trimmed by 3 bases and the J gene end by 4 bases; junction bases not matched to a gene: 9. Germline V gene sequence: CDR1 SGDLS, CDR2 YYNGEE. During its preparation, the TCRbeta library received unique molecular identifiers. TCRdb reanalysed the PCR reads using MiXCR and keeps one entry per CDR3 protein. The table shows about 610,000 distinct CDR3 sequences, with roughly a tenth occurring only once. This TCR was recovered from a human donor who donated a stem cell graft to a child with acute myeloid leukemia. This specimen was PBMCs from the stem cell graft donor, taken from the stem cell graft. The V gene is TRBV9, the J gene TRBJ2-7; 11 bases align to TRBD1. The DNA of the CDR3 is TGTGCCAGCAGCGAGGGGGACAGGGGGGAAATTTACGAGCAGTACTTC. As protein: CASSEGDRGEIYEQYF. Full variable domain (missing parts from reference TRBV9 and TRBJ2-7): DSGVTQTPKHLITATGQRVTLRCSPRSGDLSVYWYQQSLDQGLQFLIQYYNGEERAKGNILERFSAQQFPDLHSELNLSSLELGDSALYFCASSEGDRGEIYEQYFGPGTRLTVT.